Shown below are 3 T cell receptor beta chains from a single sample sequenced in a study of shared clonotypes between healthy human individuals. This table comes from immunoSEQ multiplex PCR, and its TCRdb copy is limited to in-frame clones, with some not included. The sample carries around 1,900,000 clones, 93% recorded once. Naive CD8 cells lacked CD45RO, underwent positive selection for CCR7 and left out terminally differentiated effector memory CD45RA+ cells. Sequencing input: naive CD8+ T cells from PBMCs. These receptors all stem from a man younger than 35 in good health. Some clones in this sample may be carry-over from other donors' samples.

This chain connects TRBV19 to TRBJ2-2, with TRBD1 as a possible D gene (5 bases). The CDR3 has 18 amino acids. With 1 base removed from V and 4 bases from J, the gap between germline ends came to 19 bases. The germline gives CDR1 LNHDA, CDR2 SQIVND (reference sequence). CDR3 DNA: TGTGCCAGTAGTATAGTAAAGAACGCAGGGTTCTTCACCGGGGAGCTGTTTTTT. It is translated as CASSIVKNAGFFTGELFF. The full variable domain, completed using reference TRBV19 and TRBJ2-2, is DGGITQSPKYLFRKEGQNVTLSCEQNLNHDAMYWYRQDPGQGLRLIYYSQIVNDFQKGDIAEGYSVSREKKESFPLTVTSAQKNPTAFYLCASSIVKNAGFFTGELFFGEGSRLTVL.

The chain links TRBV10-3 to TRBJ2-1; possibly TRBD1 for D (5 bases). This CDR3 is 12 amino acids long. Germline CDR1 and CDR2: ENHRY and SYGVKD. V lost 5 bases and J 6 bases, leaving 8 bases between the germline ends. The CDR3 spells CAISLQGNEQFF. The CDR3 nucleotides are TGTGCCATCAGTCTCCAGGGCAATGAGCAGTTCTTC.

The V and J genes are TRBV4-2 and TRBJ2-3; 9 nucleotides agree with TRBD1. J was trimmed by 1 base and V by 4 bases; bases with no gene match: 6. The CDR3 extends over 16 amino acids. Germline lookup yields CDR1 LGHNA and CDR2 YNFKEQ. CDR3 amino acids: CASSLMDRGGTDTQYF. CDR3 coding DNA: TGTGCCAGCAGCCTAATGGACAGGGGAGGCACAGATACGCAGTATTTT.